The rows below give T cell receptor beta chains drawn from one sample of a study of PD-1 blockade in mismatch repair-deficient tumors. Measured with immunoSEQ multiplex PCR; TCRdb has only the in-frame clones, and not every one. The table has more than 90,000 clones, about 83% seen once; the top ten hold approximately 5%. The input for sequencing was peripheral blood, taken approximately 60 weeks after starting pembrolizumab. Source of these receptors: an adult with mismatch repair-deficient cancer. Each CDR3 is given with its conserved first and last residue. D genes are given only for firm matches. Expanded clones are given a class, and other clones once, few, many or no size at all.

cdr3_aa | cdr3_nt | v_call | clone_size | j_call | d_call
CASSEGALRGFF | TGTGCCAGCAGTGAGGGTGCCCTACGGGGCTTCTTT | TRBV6-1 | once | TRBJ1-1 | .
CASSMTSGAATANTEAFF | TGTGCCAGTAGTATGACGTCCGGGGCGGCGACAGCCAACACTGAAGCTTTCTTT | TRBV19 | . | TRBJ1-1 | .
CASSLNPTGGTEAFF | TGTGCCAGCAGTTTAAACCCCACAGGGGGCACTGAAGCTTTCTTT | TRBV27 | . | TRBJ1-1 | TRBD1
CASSLDLQGAGEKLFF | TGTGCCAGCAGCTTAGACCTCCAGGGCGCGGGTGAAAAACTGTTTTTT | TRBV7-2 | . | TRBJ1-4 | .
CASITGANEQFF | TGTGCCAGCATAACAGGGGCGAATGAGCAGTTCTTC | TRBV6-5 | . | TRBJ2-1 | TRBD1
CASSQDSREGETQYF | TGCGCCAGCAGCCAAGATTCGAGGGAGGGTGAGACCCAGTACTTC | TRBV4-3 | . | TRBJ2-5 | TRBD2
CASSYTGMLDIQYF | TGTGCCAGCAGCTATACAGGGATGTTGGACATTCAGTACTTC | TRBV7-9 | once | TRBJ2-4 | .
CASSRSRGQGGEQYF | TGTGCCAGCAGCCGTAGTCGTGGACAGGGGGGCGAGCAGTACTTC | TRBV6-5 | . | TRBJ2-7 | TRBD1
CASSYLLLYNEQFF | TGTGCCAGCAGTTACCTCCTCCTTTACAATGAGCAGTTCTTC | TRBV6-6 | . | TRBJ2-1 | .
CASRSERGRGLGTQYF | TGTGCCAGCAGGAGTGAACGGGGTAGAGGTTTAGGGACCCAGTACTTC | TRBV25-1 | once | TRBJ2-5 | .
CASSQDGWSLTIEQYF | TGCGCCAGCAGCCAAGATGGGTGGAGCCTCACCATTGAGCAGTACTTC | TRBV4-3 | once | TRBJ2-7 | .
CASSVERLAASTDTQYF | TGTGCCAGCAGCGTAGAAAGATTGGCGGCTAGCACAGATACGCAGTATTTT | TRBV9 | . | TRBJ2-3 | .
CASSLERRIAGGNEQFF | TGTGCCAGCAGCTTAGAAAGGAGGATAGCGGGAGGAAATGAGCAGTTCTTC | TRBV7-9 | . | TRBJ2-1 | TRBD2
CASSLGPSRTLAYEQYF | TGTGCCAGCAGCTTGGGACCGAGTAGGACACTAGCCTACGAGCAGTACTTC | TRBV5-4 | few | TRBJ2-7 | .
CASSPRDEQFF | TGTGCCAGCAGCCCCCGGGATGAGCAGTTCTTC | TRBV11-3 | . | TRBJ2-1 | .
CASSKGRANGYTF | TGTGCCAGCAGCAAGGGCAGAGCGAATGGCTACACCTTC | TRBV21-1 | . | TRBJ1-2 | .
CASSQTGAYTF | TGTGCCAGCAGCCAAACAGGGGCCTACACCTTC | TRBV7-2 | . | TRBJ1-2 | TRBD1
CASSPTLALETQYF | TGTGCCAGCAGTCCTACCCTTGCGCTGGAGACCCAGTACTTC | TRBV27 | . | TRBJ2-5 | .
CASSSRTSSYNEQFF | TGTGCCAGCAGTTCCAGGACTAGCTCCTACAATGAGCAGTTCTTC | TRBV27 | . | TRBJ2-1 | TRBD2